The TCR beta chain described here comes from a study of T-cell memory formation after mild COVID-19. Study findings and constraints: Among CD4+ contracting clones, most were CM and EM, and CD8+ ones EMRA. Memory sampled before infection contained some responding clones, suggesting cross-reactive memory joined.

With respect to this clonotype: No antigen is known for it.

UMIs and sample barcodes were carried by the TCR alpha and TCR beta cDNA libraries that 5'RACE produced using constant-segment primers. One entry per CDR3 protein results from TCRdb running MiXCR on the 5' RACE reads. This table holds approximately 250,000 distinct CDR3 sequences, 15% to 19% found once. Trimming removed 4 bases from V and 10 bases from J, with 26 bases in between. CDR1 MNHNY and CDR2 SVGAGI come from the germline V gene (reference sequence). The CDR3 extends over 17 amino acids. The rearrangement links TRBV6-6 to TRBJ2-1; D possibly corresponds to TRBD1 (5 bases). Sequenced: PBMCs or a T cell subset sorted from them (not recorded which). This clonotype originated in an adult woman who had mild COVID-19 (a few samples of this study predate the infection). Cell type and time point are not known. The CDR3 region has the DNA TGTGCCAGCAGTTCATCTGTAAATCTCGGGTCCAACAGGGAGCAGTTCTTC. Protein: CASSSSVNLGSNREQFF.